This entry concerns a single T cell receptor (beta chain). Its target is unknown. This record comes from a study of T cell repertoires in ileal Crohn's disease. The wider study: Median disease duration was about 8.2 years; about 37% smoked at surgery. M6 samples are neoterminal ileum biopsies from postoperative colonoscopy. Study-level findings and limits: Compared with non-smokers, active smokers at surgery showed more clonal expansions.

Trimming shortened V by 1 base and J by 3 bases, and 10 bases separated the two germline ends. Germline values: CDR1 WNHNN, CDR2 SYGVQD (reference sequence). The CDR3 loop spans 15 amino acids. Time point here: neoterminal ileum biopsy at postoperative endoscopy, about 6 months after surgery. TCRdb's copy holds only in-frame clones and misses some; the assay was immunoSEQ multiplex PCR. The sample yields about 630 clones, 85% seen once. This TCR came from an adult with Crohn's disease. Sequencing input: ileal tissue. The V gene is TRBV10-1, the J gene TRBJ2-1, with a weak D call TRBD2 (5 bases). CDR3 DNA: TGCGCCAGCAGTGAGTGGGAGCCCTACTACAATGAGCAGTTCTTC. Its translation: CASSEWEPYYNEQFF.